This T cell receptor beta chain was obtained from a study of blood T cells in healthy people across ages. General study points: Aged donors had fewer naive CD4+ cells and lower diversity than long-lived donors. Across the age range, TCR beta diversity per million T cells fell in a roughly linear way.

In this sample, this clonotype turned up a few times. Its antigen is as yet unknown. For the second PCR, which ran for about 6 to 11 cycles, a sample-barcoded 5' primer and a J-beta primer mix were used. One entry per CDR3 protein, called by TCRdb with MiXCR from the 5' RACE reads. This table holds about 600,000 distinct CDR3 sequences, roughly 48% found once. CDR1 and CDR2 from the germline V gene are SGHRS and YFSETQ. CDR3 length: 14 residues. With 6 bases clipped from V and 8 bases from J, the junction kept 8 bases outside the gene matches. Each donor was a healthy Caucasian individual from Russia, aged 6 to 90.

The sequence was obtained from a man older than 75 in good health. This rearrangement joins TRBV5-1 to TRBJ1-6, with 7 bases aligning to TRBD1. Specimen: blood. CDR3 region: CASKTGQWDSPLHF. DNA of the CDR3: TGCGCCAGCAAAACGGGACAGTGGGATTCACCCCTCCACTTT.